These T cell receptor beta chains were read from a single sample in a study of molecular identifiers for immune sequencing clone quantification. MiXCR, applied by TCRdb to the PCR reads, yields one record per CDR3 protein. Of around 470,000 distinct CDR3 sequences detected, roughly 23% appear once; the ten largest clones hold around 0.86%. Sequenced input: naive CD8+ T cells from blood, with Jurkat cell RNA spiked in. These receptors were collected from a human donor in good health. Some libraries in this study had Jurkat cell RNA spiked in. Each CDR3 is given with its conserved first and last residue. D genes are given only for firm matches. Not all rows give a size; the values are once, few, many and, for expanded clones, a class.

cdr3_nt: TGTGCCAGCTCACCACCTGGTGGGGGAACCTACGAGCAGTACTTC
cdr3_aa: CASSPPGGGTYEQYF
j_call: TRBJ2-7
v_call: TRBV18
d_call: -
clone_size: few

cdr3_nt: TGTGCCAGCAGCTTGGGACAGTACTACGAGCAGTACTTC
cdr3_aa: CASSLGQYYEQYF
j_call: TRBJ2-7
v_call: TRBV7-2
d_call: TRBD1
clone_size: many

cdr3_nt: TGCAGTGCTCTTGGGTTAGATGCCTACGAGCAGTACTTC
cdr3_aa: CSALGLDAYEQYF
j_call: TRBJ2-7
v_call: TRBV20-1
d_call: -
clone_size: many

cdr3_nt: TGCAGTGCTAGGGGACTAGCCAACACAGAAGTCGTAGCCAGCACTTCTTATTTT
cdr3_aa: CSARGLANTEVVASTSYF
j_call: TRBJ2-3
v_call: TRBV20-1
d_call: TRBD2
clone_size: few

cdr3_nt: TGCAGTGCTCAGGGGGCTTACGAGCAGTACTTC
cdr3_aa: CSAQGAYEQYF
j_call: TRBJ2-7
v_call: TRBV20-1
d_call: TRBD1
clone_size: -

cdr3_nt: TGTGCCAGCAGTTACCGGCCCCAGTGGGAAGTAGATACGCAGTATTTT
cdr3_aa: CASSYRPQWEVDTQYF
j_call: TRBJ2-3
v_call: TRBV6-2/TRBV6-3
d_call: -
clone_size: few

cdr3_nt: TGTGCCAGCAGCTTATCGCACAGACAGGGTTCATGGAACCTTTATGGCTACACCTTC
cdr3_aa: CASSLSHRQGSWNLYGYTF
j_call: TRBJ1-2
v_call: TRBV7-9
d_call: TRBD1
clone_size: few

cdr3_nt: TGTGCCAGTAGTATAGGCGGGAGGGCCTTCGGGGAGCTGTTTTTT
cdr3_aa: CASSIGGRAFGELFF
j_call: TRBJ2-2
v_call: TRBV19
d_call: TRBD2
clone_size: -

cdr3_nt: TGTGCCAGCAGCGCCCCGGGCACCTCCTACGAGCAGTACTTC
cdr3_aa: CASSAPGTSYEQYF
j_call: TRBJ2-7
v_call: TRBV11-2
d_call: -
clone_size: -

cdr3_nt: TGTGCCAGCAGGGACGGTCATAATTCACCCCTCCACTTT
cdr3_aa: CASRDGHNSPLHF
j_call: TRBJ1-6
v_call: TRBV2
d_call: -
clone_size: -

cdr3_nt: TGCGCCAGCAGCCAAGTTTCCGGGACAGGGCACTACGAGCAGTACTTC
cdr3_aa: CASSQVSGTGHYEQYF
j_call: TRBJ2-7
v_call: TRBV4-3
d_call: TRBD1
clone_size: few

cdr3_nt: TGTGCCAGCACCCTATCCCCCGGGGAGCTGTTTTTT
cdr3_aa: CASTLSPGELFF
j_call: TRBJ2-2
v_call: TRBV12-3/TRBV12-4
d_call: -
clone_size: -

cdr3_nt: TGTGCCAGCGTCAACGGGGGCCACACACCTGCCTACGAGCAGTACTTC
cdr3_aa: CASVNGGHTPAYEQYF
j_call: TRBJ2-7
v_call: TRBV28
d_call: -
clone_size: -

cdr3_nt: TGTGCCTGGAGTTGGGGGAATACTGAAGCTTTCTTT
cdr3_aa: CAWSWGNTEAFF
j_call: TRBJ1-1
v_call: TRBV30
d_call: -
clone_size: many

cdr3_nt: TGTGCCAGCAGTTTTTCCGGGGGGGCGGGCGAGCAGTACTTC
cdr3_aa: CASSFSGGAGEQYF
j_call: TRBJ2-7
v_call: TRBV27
d_call: TRBD2
clone_size: few

cdr3_nt: TGCGCCAGCAGCCAAGACGTGGGGACGGCATTCTACGAGCAGTACTTC
cdr3_aa: CASSQDVGTAFYEQYF
j_call: TRBJ2-7
v_call: TRBV4-3
d_call: -
clone_size: -

cdr3_nt: TGTGCCAGCAGCGGGGGGACATCGGACAGGGTACATTTTGGCTACACCTTC
cdr3_aa: CASSGGTSDRVHFGYTF
j_call: TRBJ1-2
v_call: TRBV6-5
d_call: TRBD1
clone_size: few

cdr3_nt: TGTGCCAGCAGCTTTGGACTAGGAAACACCGGGGAGCTGTTTTTT
cdr3_aa: CASSFGLGNTGELFF
j_call: TRBJ2-2
v_call: TRBV4-2
d_call: TRBD2
clone_size: -

cdr3_nt: TGTGCCAGCAGTAGCCGGGACAGAAGCTCTGGAAACACCATATATTTT
cdr3_aa: CASSSRDRSSGNTIYF
j_call: TRBJ1-3
v_call: TRBV25-1
d_call: TRBD1
clone_size: few

cdr3_nt: TGTGCCAGCAGCTTACCCGACGGAAACTCCTACGAGCAGTACTTC
cdr3_aa: CASSLPDGNSYEQYF
j_call: TRBJ2-7
v_call: TRBV7-9
d_call: -
clone_size: many

cdr3_nt: TGTGCCACCAGCAGAGATACGGGGGGATCTAACTATGGCTACACCTTC
cdr3_aa: CATSRDTGGSNYGYTF
j_call: TRBJ1-2
v_call: TRBV15
d_call: -
clone_size: -

cdr3_nt: TGCAGTTGGCGCGGCAGCCTTGACACTGAAGCTTTCTTT
cdr3_aa: CSWRGSLDTEAFF
j_call: TRBJ1-1
v_call: TRBV20-1
d_call: -
clone_size: few

cdr3_nt: TGTGCCAGCAGTTTATTTGCCCAGGGGGACGATGAGCAGTTCTTC
cdr3_aa: CASSLFAQGDDEQFF
j_call: TRBJ2-1
v_call: TRBV12-3/TRBV12-4
d_call: TRBD1
clone_size: few

cdr3_nt: TGTGCCAGCAGCCAAGTTCGCCGACTAGCGGGGAACACCGGGGAGCTGTTTTTT
cdr3_aa: CASSQVRRLAGNTGELFF
j_call: TRBJ2-2
v_call: TRBV3-2
d_call: -
clone_size: -

cdr3_nt: TGTGCCAGCAGTTTAGTACAGCTATACACTGAAGCTTTCTTT
cdr3_aa: CASSLVQLYTEAFF
j_call: TRBJ1-1
v_call: TRBV28
d_call: -
clone_size: many

cdr3_nt: TGTGCCACCAGTGTCTCTGGCACAGATACGCAGTATTTT
cdr3_aa: CATSVSGTDTQYF
j_call: TRBJ2-3
v_call: TRBV24-1
d_call: -
clone_size: -

cdr3_nt: TGTGCCACCAGTGATTTGCCAGCGGGAGGTACAGATACGCAGTATTTT
cdr3_aa: CATSDLPAGGTDTQYF
j_call: TRBJ2-3
v_call: TRBV24-1
d_call: TRBD2
clone_size: many

cdr3_nt: TGCAGTGCTAGACCCAAGTCCGGGACAGGGGGGCCTGAGGGCAATCAGCCCCAGCATTTT
cdr3_aa: CSARPKSGTGGPEGNQPQHF
j_call: TRBJ1-5
v_call: TRBV20-1
d_call: TRBD1
clone_size: few

cdr3_nt: TGTGCCAGCAGTTCGGGGGACCTTTCCTACGAGCAGTACTTC
cdr3_aa: CASSSGDLSYEQYF
j_call: TRBJ2-7
v_call: TRBV12-3/TRBV12-4
d_call: -
clone_size: -

cdr3_nt: TGCGCCAGCAGCCAAGAGGACAGCGCGTATGGCTACACCTTC
cdr3_aa: CASSQEDSAYGYTF
j_call: TRBJ1-2
v_call: TRBV4-3
d_call: -
clone_size: few

cdr3_nt: TGTGCCAGCAGCTCTGGACAGGGGTGGACAGATACGCAGTATTTT
cdr3_aa: CASSSGQGWTDTQYF
j_call: TRBJ2-3
v_call: TRBV7-6
d_call: TRBD1
clone_size: many

cdr3_nt: TGTGCCAGCAGTGAAGGGACAGGGCTGGGTGAGCAGTACTTC
cdr3_aa: CASSEGTGLGEQYF
j_call: TRBJ2-7
v_call: TRBV2
d_call: TRBD1
clone_size: -

cdr3_nt: TGCGCCAGCAGCTTGGCCGTCTCCTACGAGCAGTACTTC
cdr3_aa: CASSLAVSYEQYF
j_call: TRBJ2-7
v_call: TRBV5-1
d_call: -
clone_size: many

cdr3_nt: TGTGCCAGCAGCCCCCCGGGGGACAGCGGAAACACCATATATTTT
cdr3_aa: CASSPPGDSGNTIYF
j_call: TRBJ1-3
v_call: TRBV6-5
d_call: TRBD1
clone_size: -

cdr3_nt: TGTGCCAGCAGTTTAGGTGACACCATGAACACTGAAGCTTTCTTT
cdr3_aa: CASSLGDTMNTEAFF
j_call: TRBJ1-1
v_call: TRBV12-3/TRBV12-4
d_call: -
clone_size: few

cdr3_nt: TGTGCCAGCAGCTTAGAAGTAGAGACGGCTACCTATGGCTACACCTTC
cdr3_aa: CASSLEVETATYGYTF
j_call: TRBJ1-2
v_call: TRBV7-9
d_call: -
clone_size: few

cdr3_nt: TGTGCCAGCAGCAAAGCGCCGGAGGATCAGCCCCAGCATTTT
cdr3_aa: CASSKAPEDQPQHF
j_call: TRBJ1-5
v_call: TRBV21-1
d_call: -
clone_size: -

cdr3_nt: TGTGCCAGCAGTCAACTCAAGATTTCCGGGACAGGAGTCTACGAGCAGTACTTC
cdr3_aa: CASSQLKISGTGVYEQYF
j_call: TRBJ2-7
v_call: TRBV27
d_call: TRBD1
clone_size: -

cdr3_nt: TGTGCCAGCAGTTACGGCGGGGAGAACACTGAAGCTTTCTTT
cdr3_aa: CASSYGGENTEAFF
j_call: TRBJ1-1
v_call: TRBV6-2/TRBV6-3
d_call: -
clone_size: many

cdr3_nt: TGTGCCAGCAGTTTATTAGGGATCTACGAGCAGTACTTC
cdr3_aa: CASSLLGIYEQYF
j_call: TRBJ2-7
v_call: TRBV28
d_call: -
clone_size: -

cdr3_nt: TGTGCCAGCAGCTTAGGATACAGGACCCCCACAGATACGCAGTATTTT
cdr3_aa: CASSLGYRTPTDTQYF
j_call: TRBJ2-3
v_call: TRBV11-2
d_call: -
clone_size: -

cdr3_nt: TGCGCCAGCACCGAGGGCCAGGGAAGTCCACCCCTCCACTTT
cdr3_aa: CASTEGQGSPPLHF
j_call: TRBJ1-6
v_call: TRBV4-1
d_call: -
clone_size: -